The 19 T cell receptor beta chains below were found in one sample sequenced in a study of CD4 T cells in relation to SARS-CoV-2 and coronaviruses. For these receptors, no antigen is known. Data came from immunoSEQ multiplex PCR; TCRdb stores just in-frame clones and leaves some out. The sample has about 36,000 clones; 77% are singletons. Material: memory CD4+ T cells from PBMCs, cultured in vitro. The origin of the receptors is an adult with COVID-19.

The chain uses TRBV3-1 (or the pseudogene TRBV3-2) and TRBJ1-1; a possible D gene is TRBD1 (6 bases). Per germline, CDR1 LGHDT and CDR2 YNNKEL (reference sequence). Trimming left V 6 bases short and J 3 bases short, with 11 bases between. The CDR3 is 13 amino acids. The CDR3 DNA reads as TGTGCCAGCAGTCTAAGGGGGGACACTGAAGCTTTCTTT. This codes for CASSLRGDTEAFF.

The chain uses TRBV30 and TRBJ2-7; D call uncertain. The CDR3 has 12 amino acids. In germline, CDR1 is GTSNPN, CDR2 SVGIG (reference sequence). Deletions cut 0 bases from V and 3 bases from J, with 6 bases between. The CDR3 nucleotides read TGTGCCTGGAGTGTACTCATCTACGAGCAGTACTTC. Amino acid sequence: CAWSVLIYEQYF.

The CDR3 here is CSAHAGETQYF. The CDR3 DNA is TGCAGTGCTCACGCCGGTGAGACCCAGTACTTC. The chain combines TRBV20-1 with TRBJ2-5; D gene unclear. The germline V gene encodes CDR1 DFQATT and CDR2 SNEGSKA (reference sequence). The CDR3 totals 11 residues. V lost 5 bases and J lost 5, with 9 bases in between.

This chain connects TRBV25-1 to TRBJ2-7; 8 nucleotides agree with TRBD1. The CDR3 sequence is 16 residues long. With 5 bases clipped from V and 2 bases from J, the junction kept 11 bases outside the gene matches. The germline gives CDR1 MGHDK, CDR2 SYGVNS. The CDR3 loop reads CASSPPSGQGAYEQYF. In DNA, the CDR3 is TGTGCCAGCAGTCCCCCCTCAGGACAGGGCGCCTACGAGCAGTACTTC.

V usage is TRBV19 and J usage is TRBJ1-4; D is possibly TRBD1 (6 bases). Trimming removed 7 bases from V and 7 bases from J, with 16 bases in between. The germline CDR1 and CDR2 sequences are LNHDA and SQIVND (reference sequence). The CDR3 runs to 14 residues. The CDR3 loop is CASTLRGGGEKLFF. The CDR3 nucleotides are TGTGCCAGTACGCTCAGGGGCGGAGGTGAAAAACTGTTTTTT.

CDR3 sequence: CASTRTSGRHDNEQFF. The CDR3 bases are TGTGCCAGTACGAGGACTAGCGGGAGGCACGACAATGAGCAGTTCTTC. V and J are TRBV19 and TRBJ2-1; the match to TRBD2 covers 14 bases. The CDR3 is 16 amino acids. V lost 7 bases and J lost 5; bases outside the gene matches: 7. The germline gives CDR1 LNHDA, CDR2 SQIVND (reference sequence). The whole variable domain, remainder taken from reference TRBV19 and TRBJ2-1, is DGGITQSPKYLFRKEGQNVTLSCEQNLNHDAMYWYRQDPGQGLRLIYYSQIVNDFQKGDIAEGYSVSREKKESFPLTVTSAQKNPTAFYLCASTRTSGRHDNEQFFGPGTRLTVL.

This chain joins TRBV19 and TRBJ2-3, with 9 positions matching TRBD2. J gave up 0 bases and V 6 bases, and 4 bases lay outside the gene matches. Germline CDR1 and CDR2: LNHDA and SQIVND (reference sequence). CDR3 length equals 15 residues. The chain's CDR3 is CASRGLALSTDTQYF. The CDR3 nucleotides are TGTGCCAGTAGGGGACTAGCCCTAAGCACAGATACGCAGTATTTT.

The V call is TRBV4-1, the J call TRBJ2-5; D is perhaps TRBD1 or TRBD2 (5 bases each). Trimming shortened V by 1 base and J by 4 bases, and 10 bases separated the two germline ends. Germline-derived CDR1 and CDR2 are MGHRA and YSYEKL. This CDR3 contains 14 residues. The CDR3, as DNA: TGCGCCAGCAGCCAAGTGGGGGTGGGAGAGACCCAGTACTTC. Its protein is CASSQVGVGETQYF.

This chain uses TRBV9 with TRBJ2-7; 10 nucleotides agree with TRBD2. The CDR3 runs 15 residues. Trimming cost V 2 bases and J 5 bases; bases outside gene matches: 7. In germline, CDR1 is SGDLS, CDR2 YYNGEE. The CDR3: CASSVLAGEYDEQYF. Written as DNA, the CDR3 is TGTGCCAGCAGCGTCCTAGCGGGAGAGTATGACGAGCAGTACTTC.

This chain joins TRBV5-1 and TRBJ2-7; TRBD2 matches at 10 bases. Per germline, CDR1 SGHRS and CDR2 YFSETQ. The trim removed 7 bases at V and 5 bases at J, leaving 9 bases unmatched. This CDR3 contains 14 residues. Here the CDR3 DNA reads TGCGCCAGCGGTAGAGCGGGAGGGCCAGACGAGCAGTACTTC. This codes for CASGRAGGPDEQYF.

This sequence joins TRBV2 and TRBJ2-7; weak D call: TRBD2 (6 bases). The CDR3 spans 10 residues. CDR1 is SNHLY and CDR2 is FYNNEI in the germline V gene. Trimming took off 8 bases at V and 7 bases at J, with 9 bases between the two ends. CDR3 sequence reads: CASGAGEQYF. The CDR3 DNA reads as TGTGCCAGCGGCGCGGGGGAGCAGTACTTC.

The sample holds one count of this clone. V and J are TRBV28 and TRBJ1-5; D is possibly TRBD1 (5 bases). Germline V gives CDR1 MDHEN, CDR2 SYDVKM. This CDR3 has 14 amino acids. V lost 7 bases, J lost 7 bases, and 17 bases lay in between. This chain's CDR3 is CASTSSGGSQPQHF. In DNA form, the CDR3 reads TGTGCCAGCACCTCCTCCGGGGGAAGCCAGCCCCAGCATTTT.

The chain uses TRBV5-1 and TRBJ2-1; D remains ambiguous. The germline V and J ends were trimmed by 4 bases and 7 bases, with 27 bases remaining between them. Germline CDR1 is SGHRS and CDR2 is YFSETQ. The CDR3 has 18 residues. The CDR3 region is CASSRRPGEIVFGNEQFF. As DNA, the CDR3 is TGCGCCAGCAGCCGGCGGCCGGGCGAGATTGTTTTTGGGAATGAGCAGTTCTTC.

The genes are TRBV10-3 and TRBJ1-5; D remains ambiguous. Germline CDR1 ENHRY, CDR2 SYGVKD. This CDR3 region has 13 residues. V shed 1 base and J shed 7 bases, with 8 bases lying between them. As DNA, the CDR3 is TGTGCCATCAGTGAGTGGTGGGGACAGCCCCAGCATTTT. It codes for CAISEWWGQPQHF.

The chain uses TRBV11-3 and TRBJ2-3, with D tentatively TRBD2 (6 bases). Between the trimmed V and J ends, which lost 1 base and 0 bases, there was a span of 8 bases. There are 15 residues in the CDR3. Germline V lookup: CDR1 SGHNT, CDR2 YENEEA. The CDR3 sequence is CASSLGGTSTDTQYF. The CDR3 coding sequence is TGTGCCAGCAGCTTAGGCGGGACGAGCACAGATACGCAGTATTTT.

This sequence joins TRBV7-8 and TRBJ2-2, with TRBD1 matching 8 bases. Trimming took 6 bases from V and 6 from J; bases not matched to a gene: 9. This CDR3 has 15 residues. Germline V gene sequence: CDR1 SGHVS, CDR2 FQNEAQ. CDR3 sequence: CASRLRTGKAGELFF. The CDR3 DNA follows: TGTGCCAGCAGATTGAGGACAGGGAAGGCCGGGGAGCTGTTTTTT.

There are a few counts of this clone. The chain joins TRBV4-1 to TRBJ2-7, with D possibly TRBD1 on 5 matching bases. From germline, CDR1 is MGHRA and CDR2 YSYEKL. The CDR3 runs 15 residues. Deletions cut 4 bases from V and 7 bases from J, with 20 bases between. CDR3 nucleotide sequence: TGCGCCAGCAGCCGGGGTAGGGGTTGGGGCGGAGAGCAGTACTTC. Translating gives CASSRGRGWGGEQYF.

The chain is built from TRBV28 and TRBJ2-7; 11 bases are a match to TRBD2. This CDR3 has 17 residues. CDR1 and CDR2 (germline): MDHEN, SYDVKM. After removal of 4 bases from V and 4 bases from J, the junction contained 12 bases not matched to a gene. Here the CDR3 DNA reads TGTGCCAGCAGTTCCTCACCTAGCGGGAGGATGGGATACGAGCAGTACTTC. Amino acid sequence: CASSSSPSGRMGYEQYF.

V gene TRBV6-4 combines with J gene TRBJ2-6, with 9 nucleotides matching TRBD1. The trim removed 2 bases at V and 3 bases at J, leaving 8 bases unmatched. CDR3 length equals 18 residues. Per the germline V gene, CDR1 is MRHNA and CDR2 is SNTAGT. This chain's CDR3 is CASSDRGQGVGGANVLTF. CDR3 bases: TGTGCCAGCAGTGACAGGGGACAGGGTGTTGGTGGGGCCAACGTCCTGACTTTC.